This entry lists 22 T cell receptor beta chains sequenced from one sample in a study of blood T cells in healthy people across ages. Primed by a sample-barcoded 5' primer and a J-beta primer mix, a second PCR proceeded for about 6 to 12 cycles. TCRdb passed the 5' RACE reads through MiXCR, listing each CDR3 protein once. The sample yields approximately 700,000 distinct CDR3 sequences, roughly 30% seen once. Sequencing used blood. The receptors shown here come from an elderly woman in good health.

This clonotype was detected many times. The CDR3 loop reads CASSLDRGHGYTF. The CDR3 coding sequence is TGCGCCAGCAGCCTGGACAGGGGGCATGGCTACACCTTC. The chain joins TRBV5-1 to TRBJ1-2, with 11 bases identical to TRBD1. This CDR3 contains 13 residues. Germline V gives CDR1 SGHRS, CDR2 YFSETQ. With V trimmed by 4 bases and J by 6 bases, 2 bases remained unmatched.

The chain joins TRBV5-1 to TRBJ2-1; 13 bases map to TRBD2. Germline V CDR1 and CDR2: SGHRS, YFSETQ. With 5 bases clipped from V and 0 bases from J, the junction kept 5 bases outside the gene matches. There are 17 residues in the CDR3. This CDR3 reads CASRTSGGLSSYNEQFF. Here the CDR3 DNA reads TGCGCCAGCAGGACTAGCGGGGGGTTAAGCTCCTACAATGAGCAGTTCTTC.

Comments on this clonotype: This may arise from a read error, as a much more abundant clone is one base away. V usage is TRBV6-1 and J usage is TRBJ1-2; 7 nucleotides line up with TRBD1. This CDR3 region has 13 residues. The J segment lost 6 bases and the V segment lost 2 bases, leaving 3 bases of the junction unmatched. Germline CDR1 is MNHNS and CDR2 is SASEGT. The CDR3 DNA follows: TGTGCCAGCAGTGAATGGAGGGGGCATGGCTACACCTTC. This codes for CASSEWRGHGYTF.

This clonotype was counted between two and nine times. A read error may explain this, as a much larger clone is one base away. The chain is built from TRBV27 and TRBJ2-7, with 9 nucleotides matching TRBD1. Germline-derived CDR1 and CDR2 are MNHEY and SMNVEV (reference sequence). This CDR3 spans 15 amino acids. CDR3 in amino acids: CASSLGDRVKNERYF. Written as DNA, the CDR3 is TGTGCCAGCAGTTTGGGGGACAGGGTGAAGAACGAGCGGTACTTC.

This clonotype has more than one count but fewer than ten. V usage is TRBV12-3 or TRBV12-4 and J usage is TRBJ1-1; D might be TRBD1 (5 bases). The V end was cut by 5 bases, the J end by 5 bases, with 12 bases between. The CDR3 is made up of 13 amino acids. The CDR3: CASSEPYRTEAFF. In DNA, the CDR3 is TGTGCCAGCAGTGAACCTTACAGGACTGAAGCTTTCTTT.

The sample holds many counts of this clonotype. V usage is TRBV20-1 and J usage is TRBJ2-1; the match to TRBD1 covers 8 bases. Trimming took 2 bases from V and 7 from J; bases not matched to a gene: 13. CDR3 length: 16 residues. Germline V gene sequence: CDR1 DFQATT, CDR2 SNEGSKA (reference sequence). CDR3 in amino acids: CSARFLLLDRGNEQFF. The CDR3 coding sequence is TGCAGTGCTAGATTCCTTTTACTCGACAGGGGTAATGAGCAGTTCTTC.

This clonotype was counted ten times or more. The gene calls are TRBV25-1 and TRBJ2-7, with D perhaps TRBD1 or TRBD2 (5 bases each). This CDR3 contains 13 residues. V was cut by 4 bases and J by 8 bases, with 15 bases left in between. In germline, CDR1 is MGHDK, CDR2 SYGVNS. The CDR3: CASSGRDLAQQYF. DNA of the CDR3: TGTGCCAGCAGTGGCCGGGACCTCGCGCAGCAGTACTTC.

This clonotype was detected many times. The chain uses TRBV7-2 and TRBJ1-5, with TRBD1 matching over 11 bases. Trimming took 8 bases from V and 0 from J; bases not matched to a gene: 3. Germline CDR1 is SGHTA and CDR2 is FQGNSA. The CDR3 extends over 15 amino acids. CDR3 in DNA: TGTGCCAGCCAGGACAGGGGGCATAGCAATCAGCCCCAGCATTTT. Translating gives CASQDRGHSNQPQHF.

The chain employs TRBV5-4 and TRBJ1-1; TRBD1 might be the D (6 bases). Germline V gene data show CDR1 as SGHNT and CDR2 as YYREEE (reference sequence). This CDR3 is built from 17 residues. V shed 4 bases and J shed 0 bases, with 19 bases lying between them. For the CDR3, the DNA is TGTGCCAGCAGCGAGGGACATCCCTCACTCATGAACACTGAAGCTTTCTTT. This sequence encodes CASSEGHPSLMNTEAFF.

Regarding this clonotype: It is likely a read error, because the conserved phenylalanine at the end of the CDR3 is missing. This chain connects TRBV5-1 to TRBJ2-5; a weak D match, TRBD1 (5 bases). Germline-derived CDR1 and CDR2 are SGHRS and YFSETQ. This CDR3 contains 14 residues. V gave up 3 bases and J gave up 1 base, with 10 bases separating them. CDR3 in DNA: TGCGCCAGCAGCTCGACAGCTTCCCAAGAGACCCAGTACAAA. Protein product: CASSSTASQETQYK.

This clonotype was seen ten or more times. This chain links TRBV7-8 with TRBJ2-5; 8 bases align to TRBD1. The J call may be faulty, since TRBJ2-7 better matches the DNA end. The germline gives CDR1 SGHVS, CDR2 FQNEAQ. The CDR3 loop spans 12 amino acids. DNA of the CDR3: TGTGCCAGCAGCTTTGGACAGGGCGAGCAGTACTTC. This codes for CASSFGQGEQYF.

The chain recombines TRBV6-2 or TRBV6-3 with TRBJ1-1; D is perhaps TRBD1 (5 bases). Germline V gives CDR1 MNHEY, CDR2 SVGEGT. CDR3 size: 15 residues. The V and J ends lost 6 bases and 4 bases respectively, with 18 bases between them. CDR3 DNA sequence: TGTGCCAGCAGCCCACGCGGGGGGATTGGCACTGAAGCTTTCTTT. Its protein is CASSPRGGIGTEAFF.

This clonotype was detected ten times or more. V usage is TRBV7-9 and J usage is TRBJ2-7, with TRBD1 identical over 8 bases. Germline V gene data show CDR1 as SEHNR and CDR2 as FQNEAQ (reference sequence). The V segment lost 1 base and the J segment 6 bases; nucleotides outside the gene matches: 5. This CDR3 region has 14 residues. The CDR3 spells CASSLGTGSLEQYF. DNA for the CDR3: TGTGCCAGCAGCTTAGGGACAGGGTCCCTCGAGCAGTACTTC.

The table lists this clonotype with many counts. The genes are TRBV5-1 and TRBJ1-1, with a weak D call TRBD1 (5 bases). CDR1 and CDR2 from the germline V gene are SGHRS and YFSETQ. Trimming took off 5 bases at V and 0 bases at J, with 14 bases between the two ends. The CDR3 totals 15 residues. This CDR3 reads CASSRGTAMNTEAFF. The CDR3 DNA sequence: TGCGCCAGCAGTCGTGGGACTGCAATGAACACTGAAGCTTTCTTT. The full variable domain, with the rest looked up from reference TRBV5-1 and TRBJ1-1, is KAGVTQTPRYLIKTRGQQVTLSCSPISGHRSVSWYQQTPGQGLQFLFEYFSETQRNKGNFPGRFSGRQFSNSRSEMNVSTLELGDSALYLCASSRGTAMNTEAFFGQGTRLTVV.

On this clonotype: A much larger clone lies a single base off, so this may be a read error. The V call is TRBV28, the J call TRBJ1-2, with D uncertain. Germline lookup yields CDR1 MDHEN and CDR2 SYDVKM. V dropped 6 bases and J dropped 7 bases, with 9 bases sitting between them. This CDR3 has 11 amino acids. The CDR3 coding sequence is TGTGCCAGCAGCGCCGACTGTGGCTACACCTTC. This encodes CASSADCGYTF.

At least ten counts were recorded for this clonotype. The CDR3 nucleotides read TGTGCCACCAGCAGCTCCGGGACCACCAGCACAGATACGCAGTATTTT. It is translated as CATSSSGTTSTDTQYF. V gene TRBV15 combines with J gene TRBJ2-3; D may match TRBD1 or TRBD2 (5 bases each). The germline V gene encodes CDR1 LNHNV and CDR2 YYDKDF (reference sequence). Trimming left V 3 bases short and J 0 bases short, with 13 bases between. The CDR3 is 16 residues long.

This clonotype was seen a handful of times. At one of its ends the junction is not consistent with the germline gene, which may arise from a read error. The chain has TRBV20-1 and TRBJ1-6; no clear D. The CDR3 contains 15 residues. Germline V gene sequence: CDR1 DFQATT, CDR2 SNEGSKA (reference sequence). The CDR3 protein is CSARGSPLGNSPPHF. The CDR3 nucleotides read TGCAGTGCTAGGGGTTCGCCGTTGGGTAATTCACCCCCCCACTTT.

The chain links TRBV18 to TRBJ1-1; 7 bases match TRBD1. V gave up 3 bases and J gave up 2 bases; unmatched junction bases: 9. CDR3 length equals 16 residues. Germline V CDR1 and CDR2: KGHSH, LQKENI. CDR3: CASSPSDRRENTEAFF. CDR3 bases: TGTGCCAGCTCACCCTCGGACAGGCGGGAAAACACTGAAGCTTTCTTT.

On this clonotype itself: At one end, the junction sequence differs from germline, possibly due to a read error. The V gene is TRBV3-1, the J gene TRBJ2-3, with 11 bases lining up with TRBD2. Germline lookup yields CDR1 LGHDT and CDR2 YNNKEL (reference sequence). CDR3 size: 16 residues. For the CDR3, the DNA is TGTGCCAGCAGCCAAACCGGGACTAGCGGCACAGACACGCAGTATTTT. Translating it yields CASSQTGTSGTDTQYF.

This clonotype occurred once. This chain connects TRBV5-1 to TRBJ2-1, with a tentative D call TRBD2 (6 bases). The CDR3 is made up of 15 amino acids. Trimming pared 4 bases from V and 5 bases from J, leaving 16 bases between. Germline CDR1 and CDR2: SGHRS and YFSETQ. The CDR3 nucleotides read TGCGCCAGCAGCCATCTAGCGTTGTGGGACAATGAGCAGTTCTTC. Translating gives CASSHLALWDNEQFF.

On this clonotype itself: This may be a read error: a much more frequent sequence differs by one nucleotide. This sequence joins TRBV18 and TRBJ2-7; 9 bases line up with TRBD1. CDR3 size: 15 residues. Looked up from germline, CDR1 is KGHSH and CDR2 is LQKENI. The DNA of the CDR3 is TGTGTCAGCTCAGACCGGGACAGGGTCTCCTACGAGCAGTACTTC. This gives the protein CVSSDRDRVSYEQYF.

The genes are TRBV21-1 and TRBJ1-2; the table's TRBD1 call for D was not verified on the DNA. TRBV21-1 corresponds to a pseudogene. The CDR3 covers 15 residues. The DNA for the CDR3 is TGTGCCAACAGCAAAGGAGGGACAGCCGCCTATGGCTACACCTTC. Its translation is CANSKGGTAAYGYTF.